This entry is about one T cell receptor (beta chain). The target antigen is unknown. This sample stems from a study of cytomegalovirus exposure and HLA in healthy donors. Study outcomes and limitations: The study flagged 150 to 200 TCR beta chains as cytomegalovirus-associated. Researchers reported in a later analysis that common viral pathogens appeared linked to several top clusters.

Germline loops: CDR1 SGHTA, CDR2 FQGNSA. CDR3 length: 17 amino acids. V was clipped by 1 base and J by 3 bases, with 18 bases between them. 13 Jbeta primers and 60 Vbeta primers were used for the PCR. Assay used: immunoSEQ multiplex PCR; TCRdb lists only in-frame clones, some missing. The sample holds about 82,000 clones, around 79% seen once. Sequenced input: PBMCs. This receptor was obtained from a human donor in good health. The chain recombines TRBV7-2 with TRBJ2-5; a weak D match, TRBD2 (5 bases). The CDR3, as DNA: TGTGCCAGCAGCTTAGGGAGGAGCGCAGGCTTAGAAGAGACCCAGTACTTC. This gives the protein CASSLGRSAGLEETQYF.